Listed here are 23 T cell receptor beta chains from one sample, sequenced in a study of technical replicates of blood from four donors. This table comes from immunoSEQ multiplex PCR, and its TCRdb copy is limited to in-frame clones, with some not included. This sample has approximately 81,000 clones, with 75% to 85% found just once. The sequenced sample was PBMCs. These receptor sequences come from a human donor in good health. Some clones in this sample may be carry-over from other donors' samples.

This clone was observed a handful of times. The rearrangement joins TRBV29-1 to TRBJ2-1, with D possibly being TRBD2 (6 bases). Germline V gene lookup returns CDR1 SQVTM and CDR2 ANQGSEA. The V gene lost 2 bases and the J gene lost 9 bases, with 20 bases spanning the gap. CDR3 length equals 15 residues. The DNA of the CDR3 is TGCAGCGTTGAAAGGGCAGGGACGGGAGCGGGTGAGCAGTTCTTC. The encoded protein is CSVERAGTGAGEQFF.

The J gene is TRBJ2-1, the V gene TRBV4-2; 9 bases are a match to TRBD2. This CDR3 comprises 17 residues. The germline V gene has CDR1 LGHNA and CDR2 YNFKEQ. The V segment lost 1 base and the J segment 4 bases; nucleotides outside the gene matches: 8. In DNA, the CDR3 is TGTGCCAGCAGCCAAGGAGTAGCGGGAGCAGGTTACAATGAGCAGTTCTTC. Translating it yields CASSQGVAGAGYNEQFF.

CDR3 sequence reads: CASRTGTSTEAFF. CDR3 bases: TGTGCCAGCCGGACAGGGACGAGCACTGAAGCTTTCTTT. The chain combines TRBV6-1 with TRBJ1-1; 8 bases map to TRBD1. The CDR3 runs to 13 residues. After removal of 8 bases from V and 4 bases from J, the junction contained 6 bases not matched to a gene. CDR1 is MNHNS, CDR2 SASEGT, per germline.

The V call is TRBV11-2, the J call TRBJ2-1; 14 bases are shared with TRBD2. V trimming: 6 bases; J trimming: 3 bases; junction bases outside the gene matches: 10. The germline gives CDR1 SGHAT, CDR2 FQNNGV. The CDR3 has 18 amino acids. The DNA for the CDR3 is TGTGCCAGCAGACAAACTTTGACTAGCGGGAGGGACTACAATGAGCAGTTCTTC. Amino acids: CASRQTLTSGRDYNEQFF.

V usage is TRBV6-6 and J usage is TRBJ1-6, with 10 bases that match TRBD1. Germline CDR1 is MNHNY and CDR2 is SVGAGI (reference sequence). V shed 2 bases and J 9 bases; nucleotides not matched to a gene: 4. CDR3 length equals 15 residues. CDR3 residues: CASSYDRGQVSPLHF. The CDR3 DNA sequence: TGTGCCAGCAGTTACGACAGGGGGCAGGTTTCACCCCTCCACTTT.

The V gene is TRBV27, the J gene TRBJ1-4, with D perhaps TRBD1 (5 bases). CDR1 is MNHEY and CDR2 is SMNVEV in the germline V gene (reference sequence). There are 16 residues in the CDR3. Trimming stripped 5 bases from V and 8 bases from J, with 21 bases between. The CDR3 nucleotides are TGTGCCAGCAGTCAGGGTCTTGCAACTAATCTGGAAAAACTGTTTTTT. It codes for CASSQGLATNLEKLFF.

This clone was seen only a few times. The rearrangement uses TRBV19 and TRBJ2-1, with 7 bases aligning to TRBD2. The CDR3 has 13 residues. CDR1 LNHDA and CDR2 SQIVND come from the germline V gene (reference sequence). Trimming removed 7 bases from V and 4 bases from J; junction bases left unmatched: 4. The CDR3 DNA is TGTGCCAGTACCACTAGCGAATACAATGAGCAGTTCTTC. Translation: CASTTSEYNEQFF.

The J gene is TRBJ2-5, the V gene TRBV7-9; weak D call: TRBD2 (6 bases). The V gene's germline CDR1 is SEHNR and CDR2 FQNEAQ (reference sequence). The CDR3 loop spans 13 amino acids. Trimming pared 8 bases from V and 3 bases from J, leaving 13 bases between. The CDR3 sequence: CASSGRLEETQYF. In DNA form, the CDR3 reads TGTGCCAGCTCAGGGAGGTTAGAAGAGACCCAGTACTTC.

V is TRBV9 and J is TRBJ2-1; no reliable D call. Germline V CDR1 and CDR2: SGDLS, YYNGEE. V dropped 3 bases and J dropped 10 bases, with 8 bases sitting between them. The CDR3 covers 11 residues. The DNA of the CDR3 is TGTGCCAGCAGCGCTACCGAAGAGCAGTTCTTC. Protein product: CASSATEEQFF.

The chain uses TRBV4-2 and TRBJ1-2; D is uncertain. Trimming took off 1 base at V and 10 bases at J, with 22 bases between the two ends. The CDR3 runs to 16 residues. CDR1 and CDR2 from the germline V gene are LGHNA and YNFKEQ. The CDR3 here is CASSQAFFETRETYTF. The CDR3 DNA is TGTGCCAGCAGCCAAGCCTTTTTTGAGACTCGAGAGACCTACACCTTC.

This clone occurred a few times. The chain links TRBV29-1 to TRBJ1-2; TRBD1 agrees at 10 bases. The CDR3 is 12 amino acids. J was trimmed by 8 bases and V by 4 bases; bases with no gene match: 4. Germline V gene data show CDR1 as SQVTM and CDR2 as ANQGSEA. In nucleotides, the CDR3 is TGCAGCGTTGGACAGGGGGCCGGAGGCTACACCTTC. This gives the protein CSVGQGAGGYTF.

The sample holds a few counts of this clone. This chain uses TRBV4-1 with TRBJ2-1; weak D call: TRBD2 (5 bases). Trimming removed 2 bases from V and 0 bases from J, with 14 bases in between. The CDR3 extends over 17 amino acids. CDR1 MGHRA and CDR2 YSYEKL come from the germline V gene. DNA of the CDR3: TGCGCCAGCAGCCAAAAGGGTCCGGGGAACTCCTACAATGAGCAGTTCTTC. It encodes CASSQKGPGNSYNEQFF.

This clone is a singleton in its sample. The V call is TRBV15, the J call TRBJ2-7; D not resolved. The V gene lost 0 bases and the J gene lost 6 bases, with 12 bases spanning the gap. Per germline, CDR1 LNHNV and CDR2 YYDKDF (reference sequence). The CDR3 extends over 14 amino acids. The CDR3, as DNA: TGTGCCACCAGCAGAGATCCGTCCACGAGCGAGCAGTACTTC. It codes for CATSRDPSTSEQYF.

V is TRBV7-2 and J is TRBJ1-2, with D possibly TRBD1 on 5 matching bases. Deletions cut 1 base from V and 3 bases from J, with 6 bases between. The CDR3 has 13 residues. Germline values: CDR1 SGHTA, CDR2 FQGNSA. CDR3: CASSLGGDYGYTF. CDR3 in DNA: TGTGCCAGCAGCTTAGGGGGGGACTATGGCTACACCTTC.

The rearrangement uses TRBV7-6 and TRBJ2-3, with unresolved D. There are 11 residues in the CDR3. The V and J ends lost 5 bases and 3 bases respectively, with 3 bases between them. Germline V gives CDR1 SGHVS, CDR2 FNYEAQ. The CDR3 coding sequence is TGTGCCAGCAGCCTGACAGATACGCAGTATTTT. This translates into CASSLTDTQYF.

The rearrangement uses TRBV5-8 and TRBJ1-2, with D maybe TRBD1 (5 bases). Trimming pared 4 bases from V and 3 bases from J, leaving 10 bases between. The CDR3 is 13 residues long. Germline CDR1 and CDR2: SGHTS and YDEGEE. CDR3: CASSRGYDYGYTF. The CDR3, as DNA: TGTGCCAGCAGCCGGGGGTACGACTATGGCTACACCTTC.

This chain links TRBV5-4 with TRBJ1-3; D is uncertain. The CDR3 extends over 13 amino acids. Deletions cut 0 bases from V and 4 bases from J, with 5 bases between. Germline-derived CDR1 and CDR2 are SGHNT and YYREEE (reference sequence). The CDR3 sequence is CASSLAGGNTIYF. CDR3 sequence (DNA): TGTGCCAGCAGCTTGGCCGGGGGAAACACCATATATTTT.

J is TRBJ1-6 and V is TRBV6-5; no clear D gene. CDR1 and CDR2 from the germline V gene are MNHEY and SVGAGI. The CDR3 extends over 13 amino acids. V shed 6 bases and J shed 7 bases, with 10 bases lying between them. The CDR3 protein is CASRETGNSPLHF. Here the CDR3 DNA reads TGTGCCAGCAGGGAGACGGGAAATTCACCCCTCCACTTT.

The chain has TRBV12-5 and TRBJ2-7; 8 bases map to TRBD1. The CDR3 runs to 14 residues. The V gene end was trimmed by 1 base and the J gene end by 7 bases; junction bases not matched to a gene: 6. CDR1 and CDR2 (germline): LGHNT, FRNRAP. The CDR3 reads CASGLGQGLREQYF. DNA for the CDR3: TGTGCTAGTGGTTTGGGACAGGGGTTAAGGGAGCAGTACTTC.

A few counts support this clone. The chain couples TRBV19 to TRBJ1-5; weak D call: TRBD1 (6 bases). The CDR3 length is 14 residues. Per the germline V gene, CDR1 is LNHDA and CDR2 is SQIVND (reference sequence). V shed 5 bases and J shed 4 bases, with 12 bases lying between them. The CDR3 region is CASSLTGPNQPQHF. CDR3 nucleotides: TGTGCCAGTAGTCTCACAGGGCCAAATCAGCCCCAGCATTTT.

The V gene is TRBV10-3, the J gene TRBJ1-1; D not certain. Germline V lookup: CDR1 ENHRY, CDR2 SYGVKD. The germline V and J ends were trimmed by 0 bases and 1 base, with 6 bases remaining between them. This CDR3 has 14 residues. Here the CDR3 reads CAISESAKNTEAFF. Written as DNA, the CDR3 is TGTGCCATCAGTGAGTCGGCAAAGAACACTGAAGCTTTCTTT.

This sequence joins TRBV6-5 and TRBJ1-2; D unclear. The CDR3 is made up of 14 amino acids. V gave up 4 bases and J gave up 1 base, with 10 bases separating them. The V gene's germline CDR1 is MNHEY and CDR2 SVGAGI. The CDR3: CASSSHLFNYGYTF. The CDR3 DNA is TGTGCCAGCAGTTCACACCTCTTTAACTATGGCTACACCTTC.

The chain is built from TRBV7-8 and TRBJ2-5, with 9 nucleotides matching TRBD2. J was trimmed by 7 bases and V by 1 base; bases with no gene match: 10. The CDR3 length is 16 residues. Germline CDR1 reads SGHVS; CDR2 reads FQNEAQ. The CDR3 bases are TGTGCCAGCAGCTTAGATAGCGGGAGCACTTGGCGGACCCAGTACTTC. This sequence encodes CASSLDSGSTWRTQYF.